The sequence of this T cell receptor beta chain was determined in a study of blood T cell repertoires in COVID-19. Study context: Sites across the United States, Italy and Spain contributed samples from acute and convalescent COVID-19. T cells, B-cell-depleted T cells, or PBMCs supplied cDNA or gDNA.

J was trimmed by 4 bases and V by 10 bases; bases with no gene match: 2. The V gene's germline CDR1 is SNHLY and CDR2 FYNNEI. This CDR3 contains 11 residues. Original data processing: Quantification of nucleated cells was approximated via reference gene primer amplification. Clones were sequenced by immunoSEQ multiplex PCR, and TCRdb holds only the in-frame ones, with some missing. V and J calls and clone size are those listed in that table; D and trimming were worked out from the DNA. Of around 140,000 clones listed, about 90% are singletons. V and J are TRBV2 and TRBJ1-1; 8 nucleotides align to TRBD1. This receptor was identified in a woman aged 45-59 years with acute or convalescent COVID-19. Sequenced sample: peripheral blood. Written as DNA, the CDR3 is TGTGCCATAACAGGGGGCACTGAAGCTTTCTTT. It encodes CAITGGTEAFF.